This TCR beta chain was captured by sequencing in a study of blood T cell repertoires in COVID-19. Study overall: The United States, Italy and Spain were the sources of the acute and convalescent COVID-19 samples. Sample material is recorded as cDNA or gDNA derived from T cells, B-cell-depleted T cells, or PBMCs.

Authors' processing steps: Counts of nucleated cells, estimated from reference gene primer amplification, were obtained. Only in-frame clones appear in the TCRdb table, and some are missing; sequencing was by immunoSEQ multiplex PCR. The V and J calls and clone size were taken over from that table, and D and trimming were inferred from the DNA. The table shows under 130,000 clones, with roughly 76% occurring only once. Germline V CDR1 and CDR2: SNHLY, FYNNEI. Trimming pared 11 bases from V and 1 base from J, leaving 12 bases between. This CDR3 region has 12 residues. Only a few counts were recorded for this clone.

The TCR sequence derives from a woman between 70 and 85 years old with acute or convalescent COVID-19. The sequencing input was peripheral blood. The genes are TRBV2 and TRBJ2-7; possible D gene TRBD1, 5 bases. Written as DNA, the CDR3 is TGTGCCGGTTCAGGACAATCCTACGAGCAGTACTTC. Encoded protein: CAGSGQSYEQYF.